Listed below are T cell receptor beta chains from one sample, sequenced in a study of PD-1 blockade in classical Hodgkin lymphoma. Some clones are missing from TCRdb's copy, which holds only in-frame ones; the method was immunoSEQ multiplex PCR. This table has tens of thousands of clones, around 81% appearing once. The material sequenced was peripheral blood mononuclear cells (PBMCs), taken before the second cycle of nivolumab. These receptors originate from a human donor with classical Hodgkin lymphoma. The CDR3 runs from the conserved cysteine through the conserved F or W. D genes are given only for firm matches. Only part of the rows carry a size: once, few, many, or a class if the clone is expanded.

cdr3_nt cdr3_aa d_call v_call clone_size j_call
TGTGCCAGCTCACCAAGGGAAGGAGGCTACACCTTC CASSPREGGYTF - TRBV18 - TRBJ1-2
TGCGCCAGCAGCCAATTAATCGGGGGCGGTGAGACCCAGTACTTC CASSQLIGGGETQYF - TRBV4-3 - TRBJ2-5
TGCGCCAGCAGTGAAGACCTTCCGGGACAGGGGGCGGATGGCTACACCTTC CASSEDLPGQGADGYTF TRBD1 TRBV10-2 few TRBJ1-2
TGTGCCAGAAGCTTGCCCGGGGGAACAGGGGGGCAGCCCCAGCATTTT CARSLPGGTGGQPQHF TRBD1 TRBV5-3 - TRBJ1-5
TGCGCCAGCAGCTTGTCAGGACAACTCCAAGAGACCCAGTACTTC CASSLSGQLQETQYF - TRBV5-1 few TRBJ2-5
TGCGCCAGCAGCTTGAGTAAAGGGGCCGCAGATACGCAGTATTTT CASSLSKGAADTQYF - TRBV5-1 many TRBJ2-3
TGTGCCAGCAGCGGGACTAGCGGGGGGCCTCTGAACACCGGGGAGCTGTTTTTT CASSGTSGGPLNTGELFF TRBD2 TRBV14 - TRBJ2-2
TGTGCCAGCAGCCCAGAAGCGGGACTAGCCGCGCGGGGAATTACGCAGTATTTT CASSPEAGLAARGITQYF TRBD2 TRBV5-5 - TRBJ2-3
TGTGCCAGCAGCCAGGACAGGGGGCTTGACTATGGCTACACCTTC CASSQDRGLDYGYTF TRBD1 TRBV7-9 once TRBJ1-2
TGTGCCAGCAGCTTTGCGACAGGAAAACTTACCGGGGAGCTGTTTTTT CASSFATGKLTGELFF - TRBV11-2 once TRBJ2-2
TGTGCCAGCAGTTACTCGGCCTACAATGAGCAGTTCTTC CASSYSAYNEQFF - TRBV6-6 - TRBJ2-1
TGCGCCAGCAGCTTACAGGCGAACACTGAAGCTTTCTTT CASSLQANTEAFF - TRBV5-1 - TRBJ1-1
TGTGCCAGTAGTATAGAACGAGGGGATGGCTACACCTTC CASSIERGDGYTF - TRBV19 - TRBJ1-2
TGTGCCACCCCACCGGGACAGAAGGGCACTGAAGCTTTCTTT CATPPGQKGTEAFF TRBD1 TRBV11-2 once TRBJ1-1
TGTGCCAGCAGTCCGGAGGGCACAGATACGCAGTATTTT CASSPEGTDTQYF - TRBV6-5 few TRBJ2-3
TGTGCCAGCAGTTACGCCAGGCGGGGAACTGAAGCTTTCTTT CASSYARRGTEAFF - TRBV28 few TRBJ1-1
TGTGCCAGCAGCCTCACGGGTCTCAGACTTAGGACTAGCGGCTTCAATGAGCAGTTCTTC CASSLTGLRLRTSGFNEQFF TRBD2 TRBV7-8 once TRBJ2-1
TGTGCCAGCAGCCCGCGGGGGAGAGCCTACGAGCAGTACTTC CASSPRGRAYEQYF TRBD2 TRBV11-3 - TRBJ2-7
TGTGCCAGCAGCAAGCGAGGAGGGAACTACGAGCAGTACTTC CASSKRGGNYEQYF - TRBV7-9 medium-sized TRBJ2-7
TGCGCCAGCAGCCAAGGCCGGGCAGATACGCAGTATTTT CASSQGRADTQYF - TRBV4-3 - TRBJ2-3
TGCGCCAGCAGCCAATTTGGCCAGGGCATCTCTGGGGCCAACGTCCTGACTTTC CASSQFGQGISGANVLTF - TRBV4-3 once TRBJ2-6
TGTGCCTGGAGTGTACTCCAACTCGGAAACACCATATATTTT CAWSVLQLGNTIYF - TRBV30 - TRBJ1-3